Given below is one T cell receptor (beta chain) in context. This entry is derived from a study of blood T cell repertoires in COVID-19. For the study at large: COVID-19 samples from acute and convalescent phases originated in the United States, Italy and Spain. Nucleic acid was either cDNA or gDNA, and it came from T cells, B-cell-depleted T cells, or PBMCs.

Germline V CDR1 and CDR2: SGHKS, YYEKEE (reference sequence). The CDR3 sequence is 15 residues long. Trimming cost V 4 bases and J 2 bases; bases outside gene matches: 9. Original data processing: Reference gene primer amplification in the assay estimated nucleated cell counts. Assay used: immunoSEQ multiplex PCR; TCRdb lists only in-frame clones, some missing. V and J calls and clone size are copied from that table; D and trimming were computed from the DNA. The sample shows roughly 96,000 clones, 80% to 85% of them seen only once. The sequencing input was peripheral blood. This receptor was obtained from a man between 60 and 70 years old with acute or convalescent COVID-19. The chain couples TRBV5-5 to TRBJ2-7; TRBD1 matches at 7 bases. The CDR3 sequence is CASSRDSAIPYEQYV. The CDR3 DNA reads TGTGCCAGCAGCCGGGACAGCGCAATTCCCTACGAGCAGTACGTC.